These T cell receptor beta chains were read from a single sample in a study of response to subunit inactivated influenza vaccine. TCRdb reprocessed the RT-PCR reads via MiXCR and lists one record per CDR3 protein. Among some 570,000 distinct CDR3 sequences listed, 11% were seen once. These data were also reused for a study on T cells expressing NK-cell markers.

Sequences were derived from PBMCs from blood, sampled on the day of vaccination. The receptor set was obtained from a man in his fifties who received an inactivated influenza vaccine. Both conserved end residues are trimmed from each CDR3.

j_gene	v_gene	CDR3aa
TRBJ2-2	TRBV11-2	ASSFLRTGGKSRTGELF
TRBJ1-4	TRBV5-1	ASSWIGEGEKLF
TRBJ2-7	TRBV11-2	ASSFQPGAHEQY
TRBJ2-3	TRBV11-1	ASSFDQADTQY
TRBJ2-6	TRBV27	ASSSVRAGGANVLT
TRBJ2-7	TRBV20-1	SASFLVVSREQY
TRBJ1-2	TRBV7-9	ASSTGEGYT
TRBJ2-3	TRBV20-1	SARVAGNTDTQY
TRBJ2-2	TRBV2	ASRVGTSGIFTGELF
TRBJ2-7	TRBV20-1	SATPYGSVTSYEQY
TRBJ2-1	TRBV5-6	ASSPARRAWNEQF
TRBJ2-3	TRBV24-1	ATSQGQGTDTQY
TRBJ2-2	TRBV30	AWRTGGTNTGELF
TRBJ2-5	TRBV12-3/TRBV12-4	ASTRLGTGDGETQY
TRBJ2-2	TRBV4-2	ASSQRGDLSGELF
TRBJ2-5	TRBV29-1	SVGTGKETQY
TRBJ1-2	TRBV19	ASSTVHNYGYT